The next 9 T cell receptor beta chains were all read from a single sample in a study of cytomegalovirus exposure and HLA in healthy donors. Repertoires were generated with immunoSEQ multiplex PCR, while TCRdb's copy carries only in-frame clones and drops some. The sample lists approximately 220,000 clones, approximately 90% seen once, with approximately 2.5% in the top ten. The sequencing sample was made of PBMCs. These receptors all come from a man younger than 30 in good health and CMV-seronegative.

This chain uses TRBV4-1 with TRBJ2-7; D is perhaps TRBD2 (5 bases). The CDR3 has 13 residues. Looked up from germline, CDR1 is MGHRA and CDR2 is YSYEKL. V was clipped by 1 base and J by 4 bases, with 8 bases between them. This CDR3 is CASSQGGAYEQYF. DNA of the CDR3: TGCGCCAGCAGCCAAGGGGGAGCTTACGAGCAGTACTTC.

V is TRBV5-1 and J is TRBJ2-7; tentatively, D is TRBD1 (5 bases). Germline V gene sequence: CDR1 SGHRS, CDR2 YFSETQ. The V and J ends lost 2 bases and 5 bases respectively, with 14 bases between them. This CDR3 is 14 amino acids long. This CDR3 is CASSFGPGSDEQYF. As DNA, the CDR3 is TGCGCCAGCAGCTTTGGCCCAGGGTCGGACGAGCAGTACTTC.

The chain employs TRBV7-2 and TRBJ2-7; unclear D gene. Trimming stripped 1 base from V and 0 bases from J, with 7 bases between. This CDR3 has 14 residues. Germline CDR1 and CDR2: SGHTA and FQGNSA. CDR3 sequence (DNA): TGTGCCAGCAGCTTAGGTAGCACCTCCTACGAGCAGTACTTC. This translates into CASSLGSTSYEQYF.

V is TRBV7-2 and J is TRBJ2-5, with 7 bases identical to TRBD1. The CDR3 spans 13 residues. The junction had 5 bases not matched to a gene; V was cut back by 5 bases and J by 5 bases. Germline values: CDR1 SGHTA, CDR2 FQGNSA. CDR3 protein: CASSGDRWETQYF. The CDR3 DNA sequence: TGTGCCAGCAGCGGGGACAGATGGGAGACCCAGTACTTC.

The CDR3 sequence is CASSQDGFEAFF. CDR3 coding DNA: TGTGCCAGCAGCCAAGACGGGTTTGAAGCTTTCTTT. The chain uses TRBV7-9 and TRBJ1-1; no clear D gene. Deletions cut 5 bases from V and 7 bases from J, with 11 bases between. CDR3 size: 12 residues. Germline V lookup: CDR1 SEHNR, CDR2 FQNEAQ (reference sequence).

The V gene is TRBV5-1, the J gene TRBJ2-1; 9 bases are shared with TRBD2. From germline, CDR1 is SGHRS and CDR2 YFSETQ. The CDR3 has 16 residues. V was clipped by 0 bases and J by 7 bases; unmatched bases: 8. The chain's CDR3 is CASSLANAGGSNEQFF. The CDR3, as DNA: TGCGCCAGCAGCTTGGCCAACGCGGGAGGGTCAAATGAGCAGTTCTTC.

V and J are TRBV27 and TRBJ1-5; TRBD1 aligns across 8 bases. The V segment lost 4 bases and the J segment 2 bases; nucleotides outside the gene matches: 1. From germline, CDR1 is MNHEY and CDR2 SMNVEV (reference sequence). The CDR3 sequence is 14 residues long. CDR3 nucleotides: TGTGCCAGCAGTTCGACAGGGGGCAATCAGCCCCAGCATTTT. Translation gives CASSSTGGNQPQHF.

The CDR3 DNA reads as TGTGCCAGCAGTTTGGTAGCTAACTATGGCTACACCTTC. It is translated as CASSLVANYGYTF. The chain recombines TRBV28 with TRBJ1-2, with no clear D. Per the germline V gene, CDR1 is MDHEN and CDR2 is SYDVKM. V was pared by 3 bases and J by 0 bases, with 5 bases between. The CDR3 runs to 13 residues.

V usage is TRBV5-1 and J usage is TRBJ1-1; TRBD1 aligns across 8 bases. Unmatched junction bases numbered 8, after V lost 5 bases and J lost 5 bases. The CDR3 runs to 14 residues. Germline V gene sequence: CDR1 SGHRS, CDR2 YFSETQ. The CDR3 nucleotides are TGCGCCAGCAGGACAGGGGATGATGGGACTGAAGCTTTCTTT. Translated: CASRTGDDGTEAFF.